What follows describes a single T cell receptor beta chain. This sample is drawn from a study of T cell responses to AZD1222 COVID-19 vaccine. The CDR3 is 11 amino acids. V was shortened by 4 bases and J by 4 bases, with 4 bases between the two germline ends. Only in-frame clones appear in the TCRdb table, and some are missing; sequencing was by immunoSEQ multiplex PCR. The sample comprises 150,000 to 200,000 clones, roughly 90% of which are singletons, and around 2.6% rests with the top ten. The rearrangement joins TRBV12-3 or TRBV12-4 to TRBJ2-5; no clear D gene. The source is an adult in good health. The sample in question was peripheral blood, obtained on day 0 of AZD1222 vaccination. The CDR3 is CASSSRETQYF. The CDR3 nucleotides are TGTGCCAGCAGTTCCCGAGAGACCCAGTACTTC.